The next 23 T cell receptor beta chains were all read from a single sample in a study of blood T cell repertoires in COVID-19 (dated by TCRdb to the early 2020s). The library was built by means of the immunoSEQ multiplex PCR assay. TCRdb re-hosts the immuneACCESS table, in-frame sequences only. Its copies lack some clones; in the studies checked, an unresolved V gene accounts for under half of them, and the cause for the rest is not known. The sample yields 100,000 to 140,000 clones; more than 70% were counted once. Under 5.5% of the sample belongs to the ten largest clones. The sample was peripheral blood. The receptors were sampled from a man aged 40-49 years with active or convalescent COVID-19.

This chain uses TRBV7-6 with TRBJ2-1, with 11 bases aligning to TRBD2. The J segment lost 10 bases and the V segment lost 4 bases, leaving 12 bases of the junction unmatched. From germline, CDR1 is SGHVS and CDR2 FNYEAQ. The CDR3 is made up of 16 amino acids. The CDR3 DNA is TGTGCCAGCAGCTCCCAGGTACTAGCGGGAGAATCGGAGCAGTTCTTC. This sequence encodes CASSSQVLAGESEQFF.

V usage is TRBV24-1 and J usage is TRBJ2-7; 8 bases align to TRBD2. The CDR3 is 15 amino acids. The ends lost 2 bases at V and 3 bases at J; junction bases unmatched: 5. Germline CDR1 and CDR2: KGHDR and SFDVKD. The CDR3, as DNA: TGTGCCACCAGTGATTCGACCGGGGGGGGCTACGAGCAGTACTTC. Its translation is CATSDSTGGGYEQYF.

This clone was found once. V usage is TRBV19 and J usage is TRBJ2-1; D ambiguous. CDR1 and CDR2 from the germline V gene are LNHDA and SQIVND (reference sequence). This CDR3 spans 12 amino acids. V was shortened by 4 bases and J by 4 bases, with 5 bases between the two germline ends. CDR3: CASSNLYNEQFF. The CDR3 DNA reads TGTGCCAGTAGTAATCTGTACAATGAGCAGTTCTTC. Combining the CDR3 with reference TRBV19 and TRBJ2-1 gives the whole variable domain DGGITQSPKYLFRKEGQNVTLSCEQNLNHDAMYWYRQDPGQGLRLIYYSQIVNDFQKGDIAEGYSVSREKKESFPLTVTSAQKNPTAFYLCASSNLYNEQFFGPGTRLTVL.

The chain employs TRBV4-3 and TRBJ2-7; D perhaps matches TRBD1 (5 bases). The CDR3 contains 15 residues. The V end lost 3 bases, the J end lost 0 bases, and 12 bases lay between the germline ends. Germline V CDR1 and CDR2: LGHNA, YSLEER. CDR3 protein: CASSQALTDSYEQYF. Here the CDR3 DNA reads TGCGCCAGCAGCCAGGCTTTGACAGACTCCTACGAGCAGTACTTC.

V is TRBV2 and J is TRBJ1-5, with unresolved D. V was clipped by 8 bases and J by 0 bases, with 5 bases between them. The CDR3 length is 12 residues. Germline V gene lookup returns CDR1 SNHLY and CDR2 FYNNEI. The CDR3 loop reads CASANSNQPQHF. The CDR3 bases are TGTGCCAGCGCTAATAGCAATCAGCCCCAGCATTTT.

This chain links TRBV27 with TRBJ2-7; 7 bases are shared with TRBD1. Trimming at V came to 6 bases and at J to 6 bases, leaving 8 bases not matched to a gene. CDR3 length: 13 amino acids. Germline V gene lookup returns CDR1 MNHEY and CDR2 SMNVEV (reference sequence). The CDR3 protein is CASRRQGRGEQYF. CDR3 coding DNA: TGTGCCAGCAGAAGACAGGGAAGAGGCGAGCAGTACTTC.

The rearrangement uses TRBV5-1 and TRBJ2-3, with D perhaps matching TRBD2 (6 bases). Trimming took 7 bases from V and 0 from J, leaving 15 bases between them. The CDR3 consists of 15 residues. The germline gives CDR1 SGHRS, CDR2 YFSETQ. The CDR3 loop reads CASLPGAASTDTQYF. The CDR3 DNA reads TGCGCCAGCCTGCCGGGAGCGGCTAGCACAGATACGCAGTATTTT.

The chain couples TRBV15 to TRBJ2-6; no firm D call. Trimming took off 2 bases at V and 1 base at J, with 3 bases between the two ends. The CDR3 has 14 amino acids. Per the germline V gene, CDR1 is LNHNV and CDR2 is YYDKDF (reference sequence). The CDR3 sequence: CATSRQSGANVLTF. CDR3 sequence (DNA): TGTGCCACCAGCAGACAGTCTGGGGCCAACGTCCTGACTTTC.

J is TRBJ2-7 and V is TRBV28; 7 bases agree with TRBD1. V lost 6 bases, J lost 0 bases, and 5 bases stayed unmatched. Germline V lookup: CDR1 MDHEN, CDR2 SYDVKM. The CDR3 length is 14 residues. The CDR3 bases are TGTGCCAGCAGCCCGACAGGGCGCTCCTACGAGCAGTACTTC. It yields the protein CASSPTGRSYEQYF.

V and J are TRBV7-2 and TRBJ2-7; 7 bases match TRBD2. The CDR3 extends over 17 amino acids. Trimming at V came to 5 bases and at J to 1 base, leaving 14 bases not matched to a gene. Germline CDR1 and CDR2: SGHTA and FQGNSA. DNA for the CDR3: TGTGCCAGCAGCCCATATGCCGGGACTACGCTTTCCTACGAGCAGTACTTC. Translation: CASSPYAGTTLSYEQYF.

This chain joins TRBV7-2 and TRBJ2-7; TRBD2 is a possible D gene (5 bases). Germline loops: CDR1 SGHTA, CDR2 FQGNSA. V lost 2 bases to trimming and J lost 4 bases, with 9 bases between them. CDR3 length: 13 amino acids. Here the CDR3 DNA reads TGTGCCAGCAGCTTAAACCCGGGGTACGAGCAGTACTTC. Translation: CASSLNPGYEQYF.

The chain combines TRBV12-3 or TRBV12-4 with TRBJ1-5, with D unclear. The CDR3 has 12 amino acids. The V and J ends lost 6 bases and 5 bases respectively, with 8 bases between them. The CDR3 spells CASSSPYQPQHF. CDR3 bases: TGTGCCAGCAGCTCTCCTTATCAGCCCCAGCATTTT.

J is TRBJ2-4 and V is TRBV5-6; 10 nucleotides match TRBD1. The CDR3 extends over 14 amino acids. Unmatched junction bases numbered 2, after V lost 4 bases and J lost 4 bases. CDR1 is SGHDT, CDR2 YYEEEE, per germline. The CDR3 coding sequence is TGTGCCAGCAGCCTGGACAGGGGGAAAAACATTCAGTACTTC. Translating gives CASSLDRGKNIQYF.

This clone was observed a single time. The rearrangement uses TRBV6-5 and TRBJ2-5; possible D gene TRBD2, 7 bases. Trimming left V 6 bases short and J 4 bases short, with 18 bases between. Germline lookup yields CDR1 MNHEY and CDR2 SVGAGI. The CDR3 spans 15 residues. CDR3 nucleotides: TGTGCCAGCAGCCGGGGGGCGGCGGGTCGAGAGACCCAGTACTTC. Amino acids: CASSRGAAGRETQYF.

This CDR3 is CASSYAGGSYNEQFF. In DNA, the CDR3 is TGTGCCAGCAGTTACGCGGGGGGCTCCTACAATGAGCAGTTCTTC. The chain joins TRBV6-2 or TRBV6-3 to TRBJ2-1; 8 bases line up with TRBD2. The CDR3 runs 15 residues. Germline trimming cut 2 bases from V and 0 bases from J; bases unmatched to any gene: 0. Germline V lookup: CDR1 MNHEY, CDR2 SVGEGT.

This sequence joins TRBV27 and TRBJ1-4; D is perhaps TRBD1 (6 bases). The CDR3 has 15 amino acids. Trimming cost V 6 bases and J 7 bases, with 18 bases left between them. CDR1 MNHEY and CDR2 SMNVEV come from the germline V gene (reference sequence). CDR3 coding DNA: TGTGCCAGCAGCTCAAGGGGGACACAGGGTGAAAAACTGTTTTTT. This codes for CASSSRGTQGEKLFF.

The V call is TRBV5-1, the J call TRBJ2-7; 10 nucleotides align to TRBD2. Germline assignment: CDR1 SGHRS and CDR2 YFSETQ. The CDR3 has 16 amino acids. V trimming: 4 bases; J trimming: 2 bases; junction bases outside the gene matches: 9. For the CDR3, the DNA is TGCGCCAGCAGCCTCCAAGGACTAGCGGTTCCCTACGAGCAGTACTTC. Its protein product is CASSLQGLAVPYEQYF.

V usage is TRBV27 and J usage is TRBJ2-6; D possibly corresponds to TRBD2 (7 bases). Trimming stripped 6 bases from V and 9 bases from J, with 15 bases between. The CDR3 has 14 amino acids. Germline assignment: CDR1 MNHEY and CDR2 SMNVEV (reference sequence). The CDR3 loop reads CASSTYREGNVLTF. DNA for the CDR3: TGTGCCAGCAGCACCTACAGGGAGGGCAACGTCCTGACTTTC.

This rearrangement joins TRBV9 to TRBJ2-2, with D unclear. This CDR3 contains 13 residues. The ends were cut back, 5 bases at V and 6 bases at J, with 11 bases in the middle. Germline assignment: CDR1 SGDLS and CDR2 YYNGEE. The CDR3 sequence: CASRMGEAGELFF. CDR3 coding DNA: TGTGCCAGCAGGATGGGCGAAGCCGGGGAGCTGTTTTTT.

As to this clone: The same CDR3 is also encoded by other DNA sequences in this sample. The rearrangement uses TRBV28 and TRBJ1-5; weak D call: TRBD1 (5 bases). This CDR3 comprises 14 residues. Trimming cost V 5 bases and J 1 base, with 9 bases left between them. CDR1 and CDR2 from the germline V gene are MDHEN and SYDVKM. CDR3 amino acids: CASSRQLSNQPQHF. The CDR3 DNA follows: TGTGCCAGCAGTCGACAGTTGAGCAATCAGCCCCAGCATTTT.

The chain carries TRBV12-3 or TRBV12-4 and TRBJ1-4; D uncertain. Trimming cost V 6 bases and J 10 bases, with 12 bases left between them. This CDR3 is 12 amino acids long. The chain's CDR3 is CASSQLLGKLFF. The CDR3 nucleotides are TGTGCCAGCAGCCAACTACTCGGAAAACTGTTTTTT.

This clone was detected once. V usage is TRBV7-2 and J usage is TRBJ1-5; possibly TRBD1 for D (6 bases). CDR3 length: 15 amino acids. Germline CDR1 is SGHTA and CDR2 is FQGNSA. Trimming stripped 3 bases from V and 3 bases from J, with 12 bases between. Here the CDR3 reads CASSFQGLFNQPQHF. CDR3 coding DNA: TGTGCCAGCAGCTTTCAGGGGCTCTTCAATCAGCCCCAGCATTTT.

The J gene is TRBJ2-1, the V gene TRBV28; tentative D call: TRBD1 (6 bases). The germline CDR1 and CDR2 sequences are MDHEN and SYDVKM. The CDR3 is made up of 14 amino acids. Trimming removed 10 bases from V and 2 bases from J, with 15 bases in between. In DNA form, the CDR3 reads TGTGCCACCGAAAGCAGGGGTCCCTACAATGAGCAGTTCTTC. Protein product: CATESRGPYNEQFF. Complete variable domain (other parts from reference TRBV28 and TRBJ2-1): DVKVTQSSRYLVKRTGEKVFLECVQDMDHENMFWYRQDPGLGLRLIYFSYDVKMKEKGDIPEGYSVSREKKERFSLILESASTNQTSMYLCATESRGPYNEQFFGPGTRLTVL.